Given below is one TCR beta chain in context. This CDR3 has 12 amino acids. V gave up 5 bases and J gave up 10 bases; unmatched junction bases: 4. The germline CDR1 and CDR2 sequences are MNHEY and SVGAGI. This record comes from a study of blood T cell repertoires in COVID-19. Study at large: Sources were T cells, B-cell-depleted T cells, or PBMCs; the material itself was cDNA or gDNA.

Seattle enrolled patients during active infection and tracked them longitudinally. Original data processing: Reference gene primer amplification gave nucleated cell count estimates. Data came from immunoSEQ multiplex PCR; TCRdb stores just in-frame clones and leaves some out. V and J calls and clone size follow that table, whereas D and trimming were derived from the DNA. The data show a few hundred thousand clones, around 89% seen once. The receptor was derived from a woman between 50 and 59 years old with COVID-19, enrolled during active disease. The chain employs TRBV6-5 and TRBJ2-3; 9 nucleotides align to TRBD2. The specimen sequenced was peripheral blood. The DNA of the CDR3 is TGTGCCAGCAGTCAGACTAGCGGATCGCAGTATTTT. This sequence encodes CASSQTSGSQYF.